This TCR beta chain was obtained from a study of T-cell reconstitution after alpha-beta-depleted transplantation in children. Preparing the TCRbeta library involved the use of unique molecular identifiers. TCRdb called the PCR reads again in MiXCR, with one record for every CDR3 protein. The sample consists of some 70,000 distinct CDR3 sequences, roughly 5% of them appearing once. This clonotype has at least ten counts. Its antigen is currently unknown. Overall study results and limits: From newly produced T cells came most of the T-cell counts and diversity one year after transplant. For some patients, TCRbeta diversity was high at day 60 because of recipient T cells and thymic progenitors that survived. Where alpha-beta T cells came from about two months after transplant was reportedly several hundred expanded graft clones.

V was clipped by 7 bases and J by 0 bases, with 10 bases between them. Germline V gives CDR1 SGHRS, CDR2 YFSETQ. This CDR3 is built from 13 residues. Material: PBMCs, mostly from graft donor cells, obtained 180 days after TCRalphabeta/CD19-depleted stem cell transplant. The genes are TRBV5-1 and TRBJ1-2; possibly TRBD1 for D (5 bases). The sequence was collected from a boy younger than two who had a stem cell transplant for acute myeloid leukemia, so the T cells may come from the graft donor. The CDR3 here is CASRDGANYGYTF. CDR3 coding DNA: TGCGCCAGCCGGGACGGAGCTAACTATGGCTACACCTTC.